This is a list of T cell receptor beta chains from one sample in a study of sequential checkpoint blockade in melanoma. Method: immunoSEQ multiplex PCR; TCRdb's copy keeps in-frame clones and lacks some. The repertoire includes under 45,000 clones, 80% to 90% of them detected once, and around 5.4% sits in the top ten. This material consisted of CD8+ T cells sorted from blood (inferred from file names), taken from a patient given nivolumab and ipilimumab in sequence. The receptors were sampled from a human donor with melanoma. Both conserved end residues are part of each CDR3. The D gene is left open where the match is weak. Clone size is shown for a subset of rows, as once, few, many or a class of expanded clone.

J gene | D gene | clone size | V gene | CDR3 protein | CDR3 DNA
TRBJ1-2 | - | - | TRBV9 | CASSVGQEPNYGYTF | TGTGCCAGCAGCGTAGGACAGGAACCTAACTATGGCTACACCTTC
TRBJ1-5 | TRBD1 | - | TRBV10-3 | CAISEGDRGGQPQHF | TGTGCCATCAGTGAGGGTGACAGGGGAGGACAGCCCCAGCATTTT
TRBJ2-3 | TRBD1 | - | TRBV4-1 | CASSQDETGSTDTQYF | TGCGCCAGCAGCCAAGATGAGACAGGGAGCACAGATACGCAGTATTTT
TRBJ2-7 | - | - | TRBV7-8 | CASSLESGTYEQYF | TGTGCCAGCAGCTTAGAGTCAGGGACCTACGAGCAGTACTTC
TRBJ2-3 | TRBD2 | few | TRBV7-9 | CASSETGTRWDTQYF | TGTGCCAGCAGCGAAACCGGGACTAGATGGGATACGCAGTATTTT
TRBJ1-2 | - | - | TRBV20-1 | CSARDPYGYTF | TGCAGTGCTAGAGACCCATATGGCTACACCTTC
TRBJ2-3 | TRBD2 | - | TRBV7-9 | CASSLALAGGPSTDTQYF | TGTGCCAGCAGCTTAGCCTTAGCGGGGGGCCCTAGCACAGATACGCAGTATTTT
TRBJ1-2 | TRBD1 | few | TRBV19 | CATHGQGEGYGYTF | TGTGCCACCCACGGACAGGGGGAAGGCTATGGCTACACCTTC
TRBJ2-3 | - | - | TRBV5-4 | CASSSLDMSSTDTQYF | TGTGCCAGCAGCTCGCTGGACATGTCTAGCACAGATACGCAGTATTTT
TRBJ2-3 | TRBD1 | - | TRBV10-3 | CAISGEGQGSDTQYF | TGTGCCATCAGTGGGGAGGGACAGGGGTCGGATACGCAGTATTTT
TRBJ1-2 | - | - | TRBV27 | CASSYEGGGYGYTF | TGTGCCAGCAGTTACGAGGGCGGTGGCTATGGCTACACCTTC
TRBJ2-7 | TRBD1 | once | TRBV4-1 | CASSLGEGTGGNLQYF | TGCGCCAGCAGCCTCGGGGAGGGGACAGGGGGTAATCTGCAGTACTTC
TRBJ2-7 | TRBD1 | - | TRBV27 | CASSDRGLHYEQYF | TGTGCCAGCAGTGACAGGGGGCTTCACTACGAGCAGTACTTC
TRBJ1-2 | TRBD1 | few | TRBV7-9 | CASSSRADRDYGYTF | TGTGCCAGCAGCTCAAGAGCTGACAGGGACTATGGCTACACCTTC
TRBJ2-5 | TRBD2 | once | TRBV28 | CASSLWGPGLAGQETQYF | TGTGCCAGCAGTTTATGGGGGCCCGGACTAGCGGGGCAAGAGACCCAGTACTTC
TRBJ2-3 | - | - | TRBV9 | CASSVGLAFEDTQYF | TGTGCCAGCAGCGTAGGTTTAGCGTTTGAAGATACGCAGTATTTT
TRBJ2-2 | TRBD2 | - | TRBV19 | CASSMGGRSTGELFF | TGTGCCAGTAGTATGGGCGGGAGGAGCACCGGGGAGCTGTTTTTT
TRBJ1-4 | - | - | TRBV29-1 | CSHRRRLNEKLFF | TGCAGCCACCGTCGCAGGCTCAATGAAAAACTGTTTTTT
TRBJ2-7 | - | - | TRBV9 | CASSGAGDTATYEQYF | TGTGCCAGCAGCGGGGCCGGGGATACAGCTACCTACGAGCAGTACTTC
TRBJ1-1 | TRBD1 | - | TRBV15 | CATSRLATGTTEAFF | TGTGCCACCAGCAGACTCGCGACAGGGACGACTGAAGCTTTCTTT
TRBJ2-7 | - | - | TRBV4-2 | CASSHGYEQYF | TGTGCCAGCAGCCACGGCTACGAGCAGTACTTC
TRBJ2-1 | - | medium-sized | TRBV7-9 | CASSLGLAGDEQFF | TGTGCCAGCAGCTTAGGACTGGCAGGGGATGAGCAGTTCTTC
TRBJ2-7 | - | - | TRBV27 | CASSLAAQGLSYEQYF | TGTGCCAGCAGTTTGGCGGCGCAGGGACTCTCCTACGAGCAGTACTTC
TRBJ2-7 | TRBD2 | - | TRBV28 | CASSFLAGVDSYEQYF | TGTGCCAGCAGTTTCCTAGCGGGAGTTGACTCCTACGAGCAGTACTTC
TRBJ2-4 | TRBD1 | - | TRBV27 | CASSSTGAKNIQYF | TGTGCCAGCAGTTCGACAGGGGCCAAAAACATTCAGTACTTC
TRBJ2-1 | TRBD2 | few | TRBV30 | CAWSVLGGDEQFF | TGTGCCTGGAGTGTACTGGGAGGGGATGAGCAGTTCTTC
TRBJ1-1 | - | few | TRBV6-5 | CASSYFHDTNTEAFF | TGTGCCAGCAGTTACTTCCATGACACGAACACTGAAGCTTTCTTT
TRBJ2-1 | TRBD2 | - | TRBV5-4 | CASSMELAGNEQFF | TGTGCCAGCAGTATGGAACTAGCGGGAAATGAGCAGTTCTTC